The 18 T cell receptor beta chains given below trace back to one sample, sequenced in a study of CD4 and CD8 cells across lung adenocarcinoma regions. MiXCR, applied by TCRdb to the PCR reads, yields one record per CDR3 protein. The repertoire holds 20,000 or so distinct CDR3 sequences, about 50% seen once, with 34% in the top ten. What was sequenced was CD8+ T cells from the margin of a lung tumor. These receptors originate from a male donor with lung adenocarcinoma. The CD4 and CD8 labels of this study may be unreliable.

This rearrangement joins TRBV6-5 to TRBJ2-5, with 7 bases aligning to TRBD1. The J call is uncertain, as TRBJ2-7 better fits the DNA end. Germline lookup yields CDR1 MNHEY and CDR2 SVGAGI. The CDR3 is 14 residues long. The CDR3, as DNA: TGTGCCAGCAGTTCCGGGACAGCCTCCTACGAGCAGTACTTC. Its protein product is CASSSGTASYEQYF.

For the CDR3, the DNA is TGTGGGGGCAGTGACCAAGAGACGCAGTATTTT. As protein: CGGSDQETQYF. The V gene is TRBV6-1, the J gene TRBJ2-3, with TRBD1 as a possible D gene (5 bases). From germline, CDR1 is MNHNS and CDR2 SASEGT. This CDR3 is 11 amino acids long.

The rearrangement uses TRBV10-2 and TRBJ2-3; a weak D match, TRBD1 (7 bases). Near its end, the DNA agrees better with TRBJ2-7, so the J call may be wrong. Germline assignment: CDR1 WSHSY and CDR2 SAAADI. The CDR3 covers 14 residues. The CDR3 region is CASWAGGSTDMQYF. In DNA, the CDR3 is TGCGCCAGCTGGGCAGGGGGGAGCACAGATATGCAGTACTTC.

V gene TRBV6-1 combines with J gene TRBJ2-3; 9 bases are shared with TRBD1. CDR3 length equals 13 residues. The trim removed 4 bases at V and 5 bases at J, leaving 1 base unmatched. The germline V gene has CDR1 MNHNS and CDR2 SASEGT. The CDR3 protein is CASSGQGVDTQYF. As DNA, the CDR3 is TGTGCCAGCAGTGGACAGGGGGTAGATACGCAGTATTTT.

The rearrangement joins TRBV6-4 to TRBJ1-6; D perhaps matches TRBD1 (6 bases). Trimming took off 4 bases at V and 7 bases at J, with 14 bases between the two ends. The CDR3 spans 15 residues. Germline values: CDR1 MRHNA, CDR2 SNTAGT. Written as DNA, the CDR3 is TGTGCCAGCAGTGTAACAGGGAAGGGCAATTCACCCCTCCACTTT. Translation gives CASSVTGKGNSPLHF.

This clonotype was seen only once. The genes are TRBV4-1 and TRBJ2-1, with D possibly TRBD1 on 5 matching bases. The J call may be incorrect, as the DNA end agrees better with TRBJ2-4. CDR1 is MGHRA, CDR2 YSYEKL, per germline. The CDR3 contains 15 residues. The CDR3 DNA reads TGCGCCACGAGCCAAGACGGCGGTGACACGGACACTCAGTACTTC. Protein: CATSQDGGDTDTQYF.

A note on this clonotype: A read error may account for a junction end that differs from germline. The J gene is TRBJ2-5, the V gene TRBV10-1; D is unresolved. In germline, CDR1 is WNHNN, CDR2 SYGVQD (reference sequence). The CDR3 consists of 14 residues. CDR3 nucleotide sequence: TGCGCCGGCAGTGAATCCCAAACCGGCGAGGCCCAGTACTTC. Translated, it gives CAGSESQTGEAQYF.

This clonotype appeared many times. The V gene is TRBV6-5, the J gene TRBJ2-1; unclear D gene. The closer fit of TRBJ2-7 to the DNA end suggests the J call may be wrong. This CDR3 region has 13 residues. Germline-derived CDR1 and CDR2 are MNHEY and SVGAGI. CDR3 protein: CASSYSTSYEQYF. CDR3 sequence (DNA): TGTGCCAGCAGTTACTCGACCAGTTACGAGCAGTACTTC.

This clonotype occurred a few times. V usage is TRBV7-2 and J usage is TRBJ2-1; TRBD2 is a possible D gene (5 bases). The germline V gene has CDR1 SGHTA and CDR2 FQGNSA. The CDR3 is made up of 14 amino acids. The V gene lost 4 bases and the J gene lost 6 bases, with 13 bases spanning the gap. The CDR3 loop is CASSSSGLSNEQFF. CDR3 sequence (DNA): TGTGCCAGCAGCTCCTCTGGACTGTCCAATGAGCAGTTCTTC.

The chain is built from TRBV27 and TRBJ2-3, with a possible D match to TRBD1 (6 bases). Germline CDR1 MNHEY, CDR2 SMNVEV (reference sequence). V lost 4 bases and J lost 1, with 12 bases in between. This CDR3 is built from 15 residues. This chain's CDR3 is CASSSRGSRTDTQYF. The CDR3 DNA reads as TGTGCCAGCAGTTCAAGGGGGTCCCGCACAGATACGCAGTATTTT.

Of note for this clonotype: Mismatch with germline at one junction end may stem from a read error. The rearrangement uses TRBV29-1 and TRBJ2-5; maybe TRBD2 (7 bases). CDR1 and CDR2 (germline): SQVTM, ANQGSEA. The CDR3 consists of 16 residues. The DNA of the CDR3 is TGCAGCGCAGCGGGGACTGGGGGCCCAGACCAAGAGACGCAGTACTTC. The encoded protein is CSAAGTGGPDQETQYF.

This clonotype came up a few times. This chain connects TRBV6-1 to TRBJ2-3, with D possibly TRBD1 on 6 matching bases. The CDR3 totals 16 residues. The V end lost 6 bases, the J end lost 6 bases, and 22 bases lay between the germline ends. Germline CDR1 and CDR2: MNHNS and SASEGT. CDR3 amino acids: CASRGAGAGDGDTQYF. As DNA, the CDR3 is TGTGCCAGCAGGGGGGCCGGGGCAGGGGACGGGGATACGCAGTATTTT.

This clonotype was recorded many times. A much larger clone differs from this one at a single base, so this may be a read error. The rearrangement uses TRBV7-6 and TRBJ2-1; 12 positions agree with TRBD2. TRBJ2-7 explains the end of the DNA better; the J call may be wrong. This CDR3 has 15 amino acids. Per the germline V gene, CDR1 is SGHVS and CDR2 is FNYEAQ. The CDR3 DNA sequence: TGTGCCAGCAGCTTAGTTGCTAGCGGGAGGGGTGAGCAGTACTTC. This sequence encodes CASSLVASGRGEQYF.

The genes are TRBV6-5 and TRBJ2-2; D might be TRBD1 (6 bases). Germline loops: CDR1 MNHEY, CDR2 SVGAGI. The CDR3 covers 16 residues. Trimming shortened V by 2 bases and J by 0 bases, and 10 bases separated the two germline ends. CDR3 sequence: CASSYDGGANTGELFF. CDR3 bases: TGTGCCAGCAGTTACGATGGGGGCGCGAACACCGGGGAGCTGTTTTTT.

The chain has TRBV27 and TRBJ2-5, with 13 bases aligning to TRBD2. This CDR3 has 16 amino acids. Germline CDR1 and CDR2: MNHEY and SMNVEV (reference sequence). With V trimmed by 6 bases and J by 2 bases, 6 bases remained unmatched. The CDR3 here is CASRDPGLAGQETQYF. CDR3 in DNA: TGTGCCAGCAGGGACCCGGGACTAGCGGGACAAGAGACCCAGTACTTC.

The genes are TRBV4-1 and TRBJ1-3; D is perhaps TRBD1 (6 bases). The germline gives CDR1 MGHRA, CDR2 YSYEKL. V was clipped by 2 bases and J by 2 bases, with 10 bases between them. The CDR3 length is 15 residues. The DNA of the CDR3 is TGCGCCAGCAGCCAACTTGACAGGACTGGAAACACCATATATTTT. Translating gives CASSQLDRTGNTIYF.

This clonotype turned up a few times. The rearrangement joins TRBV28 to TRBJ2-5; D tentatively reads TRBD1 or TRBD2 (5 bases each). This CDR3 is 17 amino acids long. Trimming cost V 4 bases and J 11 bases, with 29 bases left between them. Germline CDR1 MDHEN, CDR2 SYDVKM. CDR3 residues: CASSSQRDPRGEGKQYF. CDR3 nucleotide sequence: TGTGCCAGCAGTTCTCAGAGGGACCCCCGAGGAGAAGGGAAGCAGTACTTC.

The chain links TRBV6-1 to TRBJ1-4; D uncertain. Trimming took off 6 bases at V and 4 bases at J, with 9 bases between the two ends. The CDR3 contains 13 residues. Germline V lookup: CDR1 MNHNS, CDR2 SASEGT. Here the CDR3 DNA reads TGTGCCAGCAGGGGCCATAATAATGAAAAACTGTTTTTT. Encoded protein: CASRGHNNEKLFF.